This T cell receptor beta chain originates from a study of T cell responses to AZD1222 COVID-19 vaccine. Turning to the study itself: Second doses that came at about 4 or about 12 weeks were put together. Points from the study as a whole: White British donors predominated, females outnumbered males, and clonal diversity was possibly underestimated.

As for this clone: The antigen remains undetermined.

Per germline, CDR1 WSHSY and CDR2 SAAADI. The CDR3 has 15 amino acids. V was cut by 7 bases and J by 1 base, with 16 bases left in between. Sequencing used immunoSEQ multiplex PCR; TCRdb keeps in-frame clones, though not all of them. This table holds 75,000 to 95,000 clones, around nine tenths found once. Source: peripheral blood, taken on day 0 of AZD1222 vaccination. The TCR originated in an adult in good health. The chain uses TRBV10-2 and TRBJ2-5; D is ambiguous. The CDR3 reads CASKLGYIAQETQYF. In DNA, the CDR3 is TGCGCCAGCAAATTGGGCTACATCGCCCAAGAGACCCAGTACTTC.